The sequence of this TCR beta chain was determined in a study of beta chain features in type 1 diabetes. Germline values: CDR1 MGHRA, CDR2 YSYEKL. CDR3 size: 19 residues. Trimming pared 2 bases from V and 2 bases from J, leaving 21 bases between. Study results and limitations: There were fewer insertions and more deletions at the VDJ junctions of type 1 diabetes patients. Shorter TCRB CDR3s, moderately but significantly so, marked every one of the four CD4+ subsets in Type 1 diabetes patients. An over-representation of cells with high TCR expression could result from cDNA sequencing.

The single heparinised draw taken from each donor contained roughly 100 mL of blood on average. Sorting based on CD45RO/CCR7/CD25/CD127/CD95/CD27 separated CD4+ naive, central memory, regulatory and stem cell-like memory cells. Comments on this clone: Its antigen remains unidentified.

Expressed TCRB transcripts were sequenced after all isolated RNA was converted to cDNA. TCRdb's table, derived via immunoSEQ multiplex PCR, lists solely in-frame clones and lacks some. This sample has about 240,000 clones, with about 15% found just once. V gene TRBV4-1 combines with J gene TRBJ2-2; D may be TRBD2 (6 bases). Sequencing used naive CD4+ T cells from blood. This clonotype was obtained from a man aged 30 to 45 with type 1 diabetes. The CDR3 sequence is CASSQPYPRGGSNTGELFF. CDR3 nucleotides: TGCGCCAGCAGCCAACCGTACCCTCGTGGAGGGAGTAACACCGGGGAGCTGTTTTTT.